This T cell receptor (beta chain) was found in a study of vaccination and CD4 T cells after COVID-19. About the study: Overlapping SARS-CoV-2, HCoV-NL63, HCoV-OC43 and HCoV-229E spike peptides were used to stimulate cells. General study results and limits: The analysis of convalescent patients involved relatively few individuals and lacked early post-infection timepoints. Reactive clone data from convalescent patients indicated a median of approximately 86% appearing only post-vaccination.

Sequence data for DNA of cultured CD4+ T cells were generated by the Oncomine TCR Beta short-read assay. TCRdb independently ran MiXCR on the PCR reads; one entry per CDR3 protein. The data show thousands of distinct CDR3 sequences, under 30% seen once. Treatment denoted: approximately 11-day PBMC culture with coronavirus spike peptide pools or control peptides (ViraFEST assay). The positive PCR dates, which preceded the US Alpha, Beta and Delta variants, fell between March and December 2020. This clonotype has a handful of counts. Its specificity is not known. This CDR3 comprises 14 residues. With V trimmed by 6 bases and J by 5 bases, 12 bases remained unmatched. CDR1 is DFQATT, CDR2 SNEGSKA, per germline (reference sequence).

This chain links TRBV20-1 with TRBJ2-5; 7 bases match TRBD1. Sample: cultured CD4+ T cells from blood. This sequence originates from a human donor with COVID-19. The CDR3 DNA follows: TGCAGTGCCGAACTCCGACAGGGATGGGAGACCCAGTACTTC. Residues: CSAELRQGWETQYF.